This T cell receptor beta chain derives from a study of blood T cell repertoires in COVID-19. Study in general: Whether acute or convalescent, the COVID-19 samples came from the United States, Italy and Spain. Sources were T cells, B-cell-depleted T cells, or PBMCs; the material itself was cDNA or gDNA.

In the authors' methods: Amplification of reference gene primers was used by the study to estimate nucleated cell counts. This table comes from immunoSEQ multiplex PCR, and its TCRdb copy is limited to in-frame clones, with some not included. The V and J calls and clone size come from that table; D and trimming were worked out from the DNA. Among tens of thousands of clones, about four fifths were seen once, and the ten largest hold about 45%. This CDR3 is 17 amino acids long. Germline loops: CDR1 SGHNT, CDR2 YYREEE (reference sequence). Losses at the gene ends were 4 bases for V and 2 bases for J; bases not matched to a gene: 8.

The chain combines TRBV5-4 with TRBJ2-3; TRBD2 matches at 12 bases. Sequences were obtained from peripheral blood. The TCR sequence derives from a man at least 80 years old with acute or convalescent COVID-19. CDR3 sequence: CASSPRLAGASTDTQYF. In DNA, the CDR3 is TGTGCCAGCAGCCCTCGACTAGCGGGAGCTTCCACAGATACGCAGTATTTT.